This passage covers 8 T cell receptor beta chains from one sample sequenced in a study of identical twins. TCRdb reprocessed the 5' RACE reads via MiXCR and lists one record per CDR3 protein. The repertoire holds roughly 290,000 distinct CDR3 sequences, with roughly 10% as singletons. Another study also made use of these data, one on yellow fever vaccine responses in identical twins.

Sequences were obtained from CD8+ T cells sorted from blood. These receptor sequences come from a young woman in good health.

The CDR3 nucleotides are TGTGCCAGCAGTTTATCGATATGGATTCCAGATACGCAGTATTTT. This sequence encodes CASSLSIWIPDTQYF. The gene calls are TRBV27 and TRBJ2-3, with D unclear. This CDR3 region has 15 residues. The germline V gene encodes CDR1 MNHEY and CDR2 SMNVEV (reference sequence). V was trimmed by 0 bases and J by 4 bases, leaving 11 bases between them.

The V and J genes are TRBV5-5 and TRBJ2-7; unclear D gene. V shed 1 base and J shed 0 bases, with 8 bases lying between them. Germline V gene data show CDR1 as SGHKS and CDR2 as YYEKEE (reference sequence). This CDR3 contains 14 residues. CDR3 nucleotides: TGTGCCAGCAGCTTGAGCTACGACTCCTACGAGCAGTACTTC. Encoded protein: CASSLSYDSYEQYF.

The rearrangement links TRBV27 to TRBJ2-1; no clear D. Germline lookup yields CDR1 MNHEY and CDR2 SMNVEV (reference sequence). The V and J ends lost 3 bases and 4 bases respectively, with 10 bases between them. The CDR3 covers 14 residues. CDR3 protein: CASSFQVGYNEQFF. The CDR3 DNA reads TGTGCCAGCAGTTTCCAGGTTGGGTACAATGAGCAGTTCTTC.

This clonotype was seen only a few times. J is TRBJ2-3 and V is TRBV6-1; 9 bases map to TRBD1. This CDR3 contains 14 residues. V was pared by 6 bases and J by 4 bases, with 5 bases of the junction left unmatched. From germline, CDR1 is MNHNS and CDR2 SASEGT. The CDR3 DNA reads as TGTGCCAGCAGAACACAGGGGGCGGCAGATACGCAGTATTTT. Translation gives CASRTQGAADTQYF.

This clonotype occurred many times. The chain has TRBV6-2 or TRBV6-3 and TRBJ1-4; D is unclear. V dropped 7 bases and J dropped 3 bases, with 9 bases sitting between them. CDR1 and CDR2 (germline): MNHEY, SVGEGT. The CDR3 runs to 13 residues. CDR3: CASNMDPNEKLFF. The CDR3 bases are TGTGCCAGCAATATGGACCCTAATGAAAAACTGTTTTTT.

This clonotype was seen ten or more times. This CDR3 reads CASSLDSSSYEQYF. CDR3 sequence (DNA): TGCGCCAGCAGCTTGGATTCCAGCTCCTACGAGCAGTACTTC. V is TRBV5-1 and J is TRBJ2-7; D gene uncertain. The CDR3 is 14 residues long. Germline loops: CDR1 SGHRS, CDR2 YFSETQ. V was clipped by 0 bases and J by 0 bases, with 7 bases between them.

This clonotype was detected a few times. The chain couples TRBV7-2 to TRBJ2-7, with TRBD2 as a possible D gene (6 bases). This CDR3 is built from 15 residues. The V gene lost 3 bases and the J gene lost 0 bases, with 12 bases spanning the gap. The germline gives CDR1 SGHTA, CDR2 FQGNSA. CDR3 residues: CASSFFLGGSYEQYF. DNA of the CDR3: TGTGCCAGCAGCTTTTTCTTGGGGGGCTCCTACGAGCAGTACTTC.

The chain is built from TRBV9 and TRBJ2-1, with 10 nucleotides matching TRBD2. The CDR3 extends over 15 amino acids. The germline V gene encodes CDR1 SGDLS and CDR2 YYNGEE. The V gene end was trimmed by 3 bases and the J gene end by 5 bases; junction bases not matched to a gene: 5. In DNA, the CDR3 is TGTGCCAGCAGCGGTTTAGCGGGAGGCCACAATGAGCAGTTCTTC. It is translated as CASSGLAGGHNEQFF.